This TCR beta chain derives from a study of cytomegalovirus exposure and HLA in healthy donors. A multiplex PCR was run with 60 Vbeta primers and 13 Jbeta primers. Profiled with immunoSEQ multiplex PCR; TCRdb holds only in-frame clones, not every one. This table holds about 200,000 clones, roughly 79% found once. The CDR3 is 14 residues long. Trimming took 5 bases from V and 8 from J; bases not matched to a gene: 11. Germline V gene data show CDR1 as KGHSH and CDR2 as LQKENI. The source is a man younger than 40 in good health and CMV-seronegative. Sequencing input: PBMCs. The chain combines TRBV18 with TRBJ1-2; 7 bases map to TRBD1. The CDR3: CASSIDRVAEGYTF. CDR3 bases: TGTGCCAGCTCAATTGACAGGGTGGCGGAAGGCTACACCTTC. The whole variable domain, remainder taken from reference TRBV18 and TRBJ1-2, is NAGVMQNPRHLVRRRGQEARLRCSPMKGHSHVYWYRQLPEEGLKFMVYLQKENIIDESGMPKERFSAEFPKEGPSILRIQQVVRGDSAAYFCASSIDRVAEGYTFGSGTRLTVV.